The clone carrying this T cell receptor (beta chain) was recorded only once. Its cognate antigen is unknown. The sample originates from a study of cytomegalovirus exposure and HLA in healthy donors. Study outcomes and limitations: Later work found that TCR association rates differed between HLA loci; DRB1 had the most and HLA-C the fewest. Associated with cytomegalovirus, according to the listing, were 150 to 200 TCR beta chains.

The PCR was carried out with 60 Vbeta primers and 13 Jbeta primers. In the original processing: An analysis performed later counted around 86 million unique TCR beta chains (approximately 10 million of them shared). TCRdb keeps only in-frame clones here, not all; method: immunoSEQ multiplex PCR. That table gives V, J and clone size, and the DNA gave D and trimming. The data hold roughly 200,000 clones, with around 90% observed a single time. CDR3 length: 14 amino acids. Germline CDR1 SEHNR, CDR2 FQNEAQ (reference sequence). Trimming removed 3 bases at V and 11 bases at J, with 17 bases between. The genes are TRBV7-9 and TRBJ1-5; D is ambiguous. Sequenced input: PBMCs. The source of this sequence is a boy between 2 and 15 years old in good health and CMV-seronegative. The CDR3 region is CASSFTTGDGAQHF. For the CDR3, the DNA is TGTGCCAGCAGCTTCACAACGGGAGATGGGGCCCAGCATTTT.